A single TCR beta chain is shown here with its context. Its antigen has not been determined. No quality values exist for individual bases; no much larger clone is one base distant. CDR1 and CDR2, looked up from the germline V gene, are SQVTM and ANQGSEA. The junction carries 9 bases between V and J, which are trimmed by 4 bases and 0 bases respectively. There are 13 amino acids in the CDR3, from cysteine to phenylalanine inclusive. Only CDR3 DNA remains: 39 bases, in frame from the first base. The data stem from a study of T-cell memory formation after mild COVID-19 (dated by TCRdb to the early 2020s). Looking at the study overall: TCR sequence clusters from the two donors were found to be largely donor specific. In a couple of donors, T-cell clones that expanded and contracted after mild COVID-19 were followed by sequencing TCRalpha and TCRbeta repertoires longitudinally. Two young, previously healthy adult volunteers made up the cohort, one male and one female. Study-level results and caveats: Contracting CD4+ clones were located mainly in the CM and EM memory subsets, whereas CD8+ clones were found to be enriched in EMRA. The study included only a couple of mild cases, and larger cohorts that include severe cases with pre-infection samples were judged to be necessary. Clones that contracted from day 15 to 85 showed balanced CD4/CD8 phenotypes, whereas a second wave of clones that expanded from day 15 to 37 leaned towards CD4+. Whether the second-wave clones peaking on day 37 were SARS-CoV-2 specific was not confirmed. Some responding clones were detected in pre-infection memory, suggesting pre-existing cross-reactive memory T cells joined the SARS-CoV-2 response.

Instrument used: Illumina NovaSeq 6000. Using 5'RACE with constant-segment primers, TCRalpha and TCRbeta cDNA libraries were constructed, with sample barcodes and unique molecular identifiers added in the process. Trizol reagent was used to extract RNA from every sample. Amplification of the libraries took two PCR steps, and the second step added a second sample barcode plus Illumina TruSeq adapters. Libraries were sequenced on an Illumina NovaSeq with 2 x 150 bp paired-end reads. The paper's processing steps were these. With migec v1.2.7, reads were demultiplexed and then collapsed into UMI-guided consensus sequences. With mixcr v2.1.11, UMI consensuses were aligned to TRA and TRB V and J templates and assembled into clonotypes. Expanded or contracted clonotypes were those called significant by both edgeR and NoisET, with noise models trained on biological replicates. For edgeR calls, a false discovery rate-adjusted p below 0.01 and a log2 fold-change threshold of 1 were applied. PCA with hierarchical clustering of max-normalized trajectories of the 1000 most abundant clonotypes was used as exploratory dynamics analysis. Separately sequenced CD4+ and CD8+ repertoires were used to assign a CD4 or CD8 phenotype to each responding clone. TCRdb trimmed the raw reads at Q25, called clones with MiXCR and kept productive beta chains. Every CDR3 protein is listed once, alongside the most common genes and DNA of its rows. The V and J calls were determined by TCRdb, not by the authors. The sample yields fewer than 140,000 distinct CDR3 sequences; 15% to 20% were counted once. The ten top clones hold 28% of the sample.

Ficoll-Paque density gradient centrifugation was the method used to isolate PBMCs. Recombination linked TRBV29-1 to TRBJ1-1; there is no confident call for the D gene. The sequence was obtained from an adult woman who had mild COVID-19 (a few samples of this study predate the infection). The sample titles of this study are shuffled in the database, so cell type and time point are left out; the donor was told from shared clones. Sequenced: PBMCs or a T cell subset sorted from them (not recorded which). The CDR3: CSVVKPMNTEAFF. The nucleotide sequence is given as TGCAGCGTTGTTAAGCCAATGAACACTGAAGCTTTCTTT. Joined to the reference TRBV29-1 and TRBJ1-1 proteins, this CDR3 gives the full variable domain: SAVISQKPSRDICQRGTSLTIQCQVDSQVTMMFWYRQQPGQSLTLIATANQGSEATYESGFVIDKFPISRPNLTFSTLTVSNMSPEDSSIYLCSVVKPMNTEAFFGQGTRLTVV.